This T cell receptor beta chain appears in the sequencing data of a study of technical replicates of blood from a handful of donors. This clone appeared a single time. Profiling relied on immunoSEQ multiplex PCR, and the TCRdb table lists in-frame clones only, not all of them. The repertoire holds about 80,000 clones, with more than 85% as singletons. This CDR3 region has 15 residues. Germline CDR1 reads LNHDA; CDR2 reads SQIVND (reference sequence). The V gene end was trimmed by 5 bases and the J gene end by 2 bases; junction bases not matched to a gene: 5. The sequence was collected from a human donor in good health. Material for sequencing was T cells isolated from PBMCs. The rearrangement links TRBV19 to TRBJ1-5; 8 bases map to TRBD1. The CDR3 DNA follows: TGTGCCAGTAGTGGACAGGGATGGGGCAATCAGCCCCAGCATTTT. It translates to CASSGQGWGNQPQHF.